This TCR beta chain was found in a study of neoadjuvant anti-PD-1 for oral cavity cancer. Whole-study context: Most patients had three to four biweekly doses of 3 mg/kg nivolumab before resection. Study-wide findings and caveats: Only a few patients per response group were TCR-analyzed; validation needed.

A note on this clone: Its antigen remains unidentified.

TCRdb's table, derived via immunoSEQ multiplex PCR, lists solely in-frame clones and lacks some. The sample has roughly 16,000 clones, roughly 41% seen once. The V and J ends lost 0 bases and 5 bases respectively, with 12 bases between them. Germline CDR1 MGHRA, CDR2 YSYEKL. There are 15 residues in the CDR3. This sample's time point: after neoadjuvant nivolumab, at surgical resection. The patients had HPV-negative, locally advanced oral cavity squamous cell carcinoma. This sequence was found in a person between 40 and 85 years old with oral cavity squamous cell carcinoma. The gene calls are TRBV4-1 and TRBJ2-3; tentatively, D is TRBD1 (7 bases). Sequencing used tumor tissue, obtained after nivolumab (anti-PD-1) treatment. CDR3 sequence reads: CASSQEGQGGDTQYF. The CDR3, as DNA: TGCGCCAGCAGCCAAGAGGGGCAGGGGGGAGATACGCAGTATTTT.